This TCR beta chain was documented in a study of radiation and T cells in renal cell carcinoma. Study-level findings and limits: Baseline intratumoral clonotype presence is unknown without pretreatment biopsies. In blood, top tumor clones expanded by 2 weeks, shrinking by 4.

The germline V gene encodes CDR1 SGHDT and CDR2 YYEEEE. Losses at the gene ends were 1 base for V and 7 bases for J; bases not matched to a gene: 5. This CDR3 spans 14 amino acids. TCRdb keeps only in-frame clones here, not all; method: immunoSEQ multiplex PCR. The repertoire includes approximately 170,000 clones, approximately 90% of them detected once, and approximately 10% sits in the top ten. In the case of this clone: Its target is not known.

The time point is: blood 4 weeks post-SBRT, at nephrectomy. Treatment meaning: 15 Gy SBRT to primary tumor, nephrectomy 4 weeks later. Nephrectomy followed 15 Gy stereotactic body radiation by 4 weeks. Serial blood draws occurred at baseline and 2 and 4 weeks post-SBRT. This receptor was obtained from a woman between 45 and 65 years old with renal cell carcinoma. The chain couples TRBV5-6 to TRBJ2-1; 7 nucleotides agree with TRBD1. Material: blood, obtained from a patient whose treatment included radiotherapy and nephrectomy. The CDR3 protein is CASSLKGALNEQFF. DNA of the CDR3: TGTGCCAGCAGCTTGAAGGGGGCGTTAAATGAGCAGTTCTTC.